This TCR beta chain was identified in a study of molecular identifiers for immune sequencing clone quantification. General study points: In cases of identical TCR molecules sharing a barcode, highly expanded clone sizes could be underestimated. Reports indicate spiked Jurkat TCR RNA from one cell could be found among roughly 950,000 naive cells.

This clonotype was recorded at least ten times. The antigen is not known. TCRdb re-analysed the PCR reads in MiXCR, keeping a single row per CDR3 protein. The sample lists some 70,000 distinct CDR3 sequences, over 15% occurring once. V lost 1 base and J 0 bases, leaving 11 bases between the germline ends. From germline, CDR1 is SGHRS and CDR2 YFSETQ. The CDR3 is made up of 15 amino acids. Sorting captured naive CD8 T cells as CD8+CD4-CCR7+CD45RA+. This receptor was obtained from a human donor in good health. Some libraries in this study had Jurkat cell RNA spiked in. The sequenced material came from naive CD8+ T cells from blood, with Jurkat cell RNA spiked in. Noted subset: FACS-sorted CD8+CD4-CCR7+CD45RA+ naive T cells. The chain has TRBV5-1 and TRBJ2-7; possible D gene TRBD1, 5 bases. CDR3 sequence (DNA): TGCGCCAGCAGCTTGAACAGGTACTCCTCCTACGAGCAGTACTTC. Translating it yields CASSLNRYSSYEQYF.